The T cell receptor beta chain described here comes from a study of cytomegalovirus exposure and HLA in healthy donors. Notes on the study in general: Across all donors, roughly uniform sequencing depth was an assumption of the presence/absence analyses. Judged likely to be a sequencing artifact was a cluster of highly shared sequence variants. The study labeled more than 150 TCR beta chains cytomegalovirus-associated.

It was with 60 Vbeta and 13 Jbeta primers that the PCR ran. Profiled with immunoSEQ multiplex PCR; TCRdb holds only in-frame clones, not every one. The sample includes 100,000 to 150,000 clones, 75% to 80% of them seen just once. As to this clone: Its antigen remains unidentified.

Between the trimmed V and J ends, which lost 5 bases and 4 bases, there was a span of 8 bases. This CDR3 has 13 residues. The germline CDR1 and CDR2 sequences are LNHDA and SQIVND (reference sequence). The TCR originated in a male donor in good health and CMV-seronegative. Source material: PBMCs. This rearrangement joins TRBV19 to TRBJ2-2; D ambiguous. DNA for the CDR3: TGTGCCAGTAGTCCCTCCCGCACCGGGGAGCTGTTTTTT. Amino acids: CASSPSRTGELFF.